This T cell receptor beta chain stems from a study of beta chain features in type 1 diabetes. V was shortened by 0 bases and J by 7 bases, with 4 bases between the two germline ends. The CDR3 has 13 amino acids. Per the germline V gene, CDR1 is KGHSH and CDR2 is LQKENI. The study reverse transcribed the entire isolated RNA, so it sequenced expressed TCRB transcripts. The data were produced by immunoSEQ multiplex PCR, yet TCRdb's version contains in-frame clones alone and is incomplete. The sample holds hundreds of thousands of clones; 15% to 18% are singletons and the top ten take approximately 0.099%. This clone turned up a few times.

The chain combines TRBV18 with TRBJ1-6; D gene ambiguous. The sequencing input was naive CD4+ T cells from blood. The receptor was derived from a man aged 18 to 29 in good health. As DNA, the CDR3 is TGTGCCAGCTCACCACCGAACAATTCACCCCTCCACTTT. It specifies CASSPPNNSPLHF.